The clone carrying this T cell receptor (beta chain) appeared once. The source material, RNA transcripts, was used to amplify TCR beta CDR3 regions. A first-round RT-PCR of the TCR CDR3 used the HTBI primer set. MiXCR was run by TCRdb on the multiplex PCR reads, yielding one entry per CDR3 protein. The sample holds about 540,000 distinct CDR3 sequences, around 46% seen once. This record belongs to a study of T cells in Graves' hyperthyroidism and ophthalmopathy. Sequenced sample: peripheral blood or thyroid tissue (not recorded which). This TCR was recovered from a woman under 30 with Graves' hyperthyroidism.

As DNA, the CDR3 is TGCAGTTTGTCTGCGGGAGGGCGGGAGACCCAGTACTTC. Translated: CSLSAGGRETQYF. This chain uses TRBV29-1 with TRBJ2-5; 9 nucleotides agree with TRBD2. The CDR3 is 13 amino acids. Germline CDR1 SQVTM, CDR2 ANQGSEA.